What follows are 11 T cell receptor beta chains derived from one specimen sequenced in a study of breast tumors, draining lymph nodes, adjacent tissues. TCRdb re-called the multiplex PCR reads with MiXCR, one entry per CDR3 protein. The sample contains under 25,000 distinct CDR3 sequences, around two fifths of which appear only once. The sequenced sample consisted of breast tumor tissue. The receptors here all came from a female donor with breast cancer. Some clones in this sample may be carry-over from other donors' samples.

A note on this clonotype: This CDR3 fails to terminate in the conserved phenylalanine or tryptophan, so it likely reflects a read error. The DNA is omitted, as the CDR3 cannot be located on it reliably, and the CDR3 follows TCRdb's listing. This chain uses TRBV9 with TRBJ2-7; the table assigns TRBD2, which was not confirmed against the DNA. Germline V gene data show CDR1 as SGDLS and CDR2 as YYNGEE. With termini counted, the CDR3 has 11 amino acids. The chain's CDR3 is CASSVNSVLYS.

For the CDR3, the DNA is TGCAGCGCCCACGGACAGGGTGAAACAGATACGCAGTATTTT. Its translation is CSAHGQGETDTQYF. The chain recombines TRBV29-1 with TRBJ2-3, with 8 bases aligning to TRBD1. CDR3 length equals 14 residues. Germline CDR1 SQVTM, CDR2 ANQGSEA. The J segment lost 3 bases and the V segment lost 7 bases, leaving 9 bases of the junction unmatched.

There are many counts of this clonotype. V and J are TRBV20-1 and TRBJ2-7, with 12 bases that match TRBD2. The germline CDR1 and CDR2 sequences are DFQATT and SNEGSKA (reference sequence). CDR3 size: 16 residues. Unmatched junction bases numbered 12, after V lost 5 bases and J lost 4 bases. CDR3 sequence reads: CSAAPATGTSGYEQYF. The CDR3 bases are TGCAGTGCTGCCCCCGCTACCGGGACTAGCGGGTACGAGCAGTACTTC.

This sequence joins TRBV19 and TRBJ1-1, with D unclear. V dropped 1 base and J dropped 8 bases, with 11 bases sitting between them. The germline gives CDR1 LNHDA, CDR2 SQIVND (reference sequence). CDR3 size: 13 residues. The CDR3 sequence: CASSIGASPEAFF. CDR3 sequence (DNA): TGTGCCAGTAGTATAGGGGCTAGCCCCGAAGCTTTCTTT.

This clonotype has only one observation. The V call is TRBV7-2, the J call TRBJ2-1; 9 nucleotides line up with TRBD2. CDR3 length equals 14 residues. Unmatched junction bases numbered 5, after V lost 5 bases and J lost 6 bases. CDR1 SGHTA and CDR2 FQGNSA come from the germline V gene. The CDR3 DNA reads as TGTGCCAGCAGCCGACTAGCGGACACCAATGAGCAGTTCTTC. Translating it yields CASSRLADTNEQFF.

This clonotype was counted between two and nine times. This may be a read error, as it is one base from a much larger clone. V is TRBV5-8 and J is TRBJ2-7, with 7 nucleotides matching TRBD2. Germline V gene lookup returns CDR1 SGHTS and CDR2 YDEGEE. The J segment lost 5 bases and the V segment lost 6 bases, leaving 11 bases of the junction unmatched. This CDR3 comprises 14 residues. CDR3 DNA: TGTGCCAGCACCAATCTAGCGGCAGGTAACGAGCAGTACTTC. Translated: CASTNLAAGNEQYF.

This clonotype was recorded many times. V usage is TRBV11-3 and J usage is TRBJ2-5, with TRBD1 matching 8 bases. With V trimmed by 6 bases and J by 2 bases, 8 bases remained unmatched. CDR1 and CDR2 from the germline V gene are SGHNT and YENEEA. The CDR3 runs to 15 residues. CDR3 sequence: CASSSGTGAQETQYF. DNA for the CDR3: TGTGCCAGCAGTTCCGGGACAGGCGCTCAAGAGACCCAGTACTTC.

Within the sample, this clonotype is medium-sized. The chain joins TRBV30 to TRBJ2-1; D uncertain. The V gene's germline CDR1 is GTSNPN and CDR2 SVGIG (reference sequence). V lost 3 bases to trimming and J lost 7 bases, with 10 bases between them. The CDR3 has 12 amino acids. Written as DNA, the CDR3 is TGTGCCTGGAGGCCGTTTGAGAATGAGCAGTTCTTC. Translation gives CAWRPFENEQFF. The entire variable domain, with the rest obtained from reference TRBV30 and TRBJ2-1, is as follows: SQTIHQWPATLVQPVGSPLSLECTVEGTSNPNLYWYRQAAGRGLQLLFYSVGIGQISSEVPQNLSASRPQDRQFILSSKKLLLSDSGFYLCAWRPFENEQFFGPGTRLTVL.

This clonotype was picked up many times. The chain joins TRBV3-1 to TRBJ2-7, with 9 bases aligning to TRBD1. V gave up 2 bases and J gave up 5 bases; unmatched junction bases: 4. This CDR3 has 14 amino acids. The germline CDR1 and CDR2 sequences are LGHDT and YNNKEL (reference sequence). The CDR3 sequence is CASSQTGGVNEQYF. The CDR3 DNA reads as TGTGCCAGCAGCCAAACAGGGGGCGTCAACGAGCAGTACTTC.

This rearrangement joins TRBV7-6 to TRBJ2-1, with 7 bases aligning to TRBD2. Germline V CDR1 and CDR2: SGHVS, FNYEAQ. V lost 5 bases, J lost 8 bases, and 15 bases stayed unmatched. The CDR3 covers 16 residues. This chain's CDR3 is CASSASPGLPRDEQFF. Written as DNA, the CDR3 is TGTGCCAGCAGCGCCTCTCCGGGACTACCTAGAGATGAGCAGTTCTTC.

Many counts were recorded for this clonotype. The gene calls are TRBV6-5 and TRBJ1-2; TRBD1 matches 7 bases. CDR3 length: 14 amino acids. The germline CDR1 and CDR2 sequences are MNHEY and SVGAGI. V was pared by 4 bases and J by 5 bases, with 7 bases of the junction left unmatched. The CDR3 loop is CASSLGRGTYGYTF. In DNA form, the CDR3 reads TGTGCCAGCAGTTTGGGCAGGGGGACTTATGGCTACACCTTC.